Below, 23 T cell receptor beta chains from the same sample are listed, as sequenced in a study of identical twins. TCRdb processed the 5' RACE reads anew with MiXCR; each CDR3 protein has one entry. The sample has approximately 210,000 distinct CDR3 sequences; more than 15% are singletons. These data also featured in a second study, about T cells expressing NK-cell markers.

Input material: CD8+ T cells sorted from blood. All receptors come from a woman aged 18 to 35 in good health.

The chain couples TRBV20-1 to TRBJ1-5, with D possibly being TRBD1 (6 bases). CDR3 length: 12 residues. CDR1 is DFQATT, CDR2 SNEGSKA, per germline (reference sequence). The CDR3 protein is CSATGLNQPQHF. The CDR3 coding sequence is TGCAGCGCGACAGGTCTAAATCAGCCCCAGCATTTT.

This clonotype was counted a few times. The gene calls are TRBV5-1 and TRBJ2-1; 11 nucleotides agree with TRBD2. Germline-derived CDR1 and CDR2 are SGHRS and YFSETQ. The CDR3 is 15 amino acids. With 6 bases clipped from V and 5 bases from J, the junction kept 7 bases outside the gene matches. The CDR3 nucleotides read TGCGCCAGCACCCTTAGCGGGGGGGGCAACAATGAGCAGTTCTTC. Protein sequence: CASTLSGGGNNEQFF.

J is TRBJ2-2 and V is TRBV6-2 or TRBV6-3; 10 bases agree with TRBD1. The ends lost 0 bases at V and 6 bases at J; junction bases unmatched: 10. The CDR3 runs to 18 residues. Germline values: CDR1 MNHEY, CDR2 SVGEGT. The CDR3 nucleotides are TGTGCCAGCAGTTACTCGAAAGGACAGGGGGTATCGGCCGGGGAGCTGTTTTTT. Encoded protein: CASSYSKGQGVSAGELFF.

This chain connects TRBV7-9 to TRBJ1-1, with D unclear. V was shortened by 5 bases and J by 4 bases, with 14 bases between the two germline ends. Germline V CDR1 and CDR2: SEHNR, FQNEAQ (reference sequence). The CDR3 loop spans 14 amino acids. In DNA form, the CDR3 reads TGTGCCAGCAGCCCCGTGGGTCTGGGCACTGAAGCTTTCTTT. Encoded protein: CASSPVGLGTEAFF.

This clonotype was recorded a few times. The CDR3 region is CASFSLTPGTVVRANVLTF. CDR3 nucleotide sequence: TGTGCCAGCTTCAGTTTAACCCCGGGTACTGTTGTAAGGGCCAACGTCCTGACTTTC. The J gene is TRBJ2-6, the V gene TRBV12-3 or TRBV12-4; D unclear. The CDR3 covers 19 residues. Trimming removed 8 bases from V and 5 bases from J, with 28 bases in between.

This clonotype turned up a few times. The chain is built from TRBV7-9 and TRBJ2-1, with a tentative D call TRBD2 (5 bases). Germline V gene sequence: CDR1 SEHNR, CDR2 FQNEAQ (reference sequence). With 5 bases removed from V and 6 bases from J, the gap between germline ends came to 14 bases. This CDR3 is built from 14 residues. This chain's CDR3 is CASSQLGRLNEQFF. For the CDR3, the DNA is TGTGCCAGCAGCCAACTAGGACGACTCAATGAGCAGTTCTTC.

This clonotype was counted a few times. The rearrangement joins TRBV25-1 to TRBJ1-1; D possibly corresponds to TRBD1 (5 bases). Germline CDR1 reads MGHDK; CDR2 reads SYGVNS. Between the trimmed V and J ends, which lost 7 bases and 10 bases, there was a span of 13 bases. This CDR3 is built from 11 residues. The CDR3 reads CASTTGPLAFF. As DNA, the CDR3 is TGTGCCAGCACCACAGGCCCATTAGCTTTCTTT.

V gene TRBV12-3 or TRBV12-4 combines with J gene TRBJ1-2, with 7 nucleotides matching TRBD1. Trimming cost V 3 bases and J 8 bases; bases outside gene matches: 9. This CDR3 comprises 14 residues. The DNA of the CDR3 is TGTGCCAGCAGTTTCGACAGGGCCTTATGGGGCTACACCTTC. Translated: CASSFDRALWGYTF.

The V and J genes are TRBV3-1 and TRBJ1-2, with D possibly matching TRBD1 (5 bases). V lost 8 bases and J lost 5, with 18 bases in between. In germline, CDR1 is LGHDT, CDR2 YNNKEL (reference sequence). This CDR3 comprises 14 residues. The CDR3 protein is CASGSSGAGYGYTF. CDR3 in DNA: TGTGCCAGCGGATCCTCCGGGGCCGGATATGGCTACACCTTC.

Ten or more counts support this clonotype. V is TRBV24-1 and J is TRBJ2-1; D might be TRBD2 (5 bases). V shed 6 bases and J shed 6 bases, with 8 bases lying between them. The CDR3 totals 12 residues. Per germline, CDR1 KGHDR and CDR2 SFDVKD. CDR3 region: CATSTSSNEQFF. CDR3 nucleotides: TGTGCCACCAGTACTAGTTCCAATGAGCAGTTCTTC.

The chain links TRBV3-1 to TRBJ1-2; D gene ambiguous. The ends were cut back, 0 bases at V and 4 bases at J, with 15 bases in the middle. The CDR3 length is 16 residues. Germline V gene sequence: CDR1 LGHDT, CDR2 YNNKEL (reference sequence). The CDR3 loop is CASSQDSGHSAYGYTF. CDR3 sequence (DNA): TGTGCCAGCAGCCAAGATTCAGGCCACAGTGCCTATGGCTACACCTTC.

There are a few counts of this clonotype. The chain has TRBV6-1 and TRBJ1-2, with D uncertain. Germline loops: CDR1 MNHNS, CDR2 SASEGT. This CDR3 has 13 amino acids. V was trimmed by 6 bases and J by 4 bases, leaving 12 bases between them. DNA of the CDR3: TGTGCCAGCAGCCTGGGTCTAGCCTATGGCTACACCTTC. It translates to CASSLGLAYGYTF.

This clonotype was picked up one time. One end of the junction does not line up with germline, which may come from a read error. The chain carries TRBV3-1 and TRBJ2-5; 8 bases fit TRBD1. CDR3 length equals 15 residues. The V gene's germline CDR1 is LGHDT and CDR2 YNNKEL (reference sequence). The CDR3 nucleotides read TGTGCCACCAGCCAAGAACCCACAGGGGGAGAGACCCAGTACTTC. It encodes CATSQEPTGGETQYF.

The rearrangement uses TRBV5-5 and TRBJ2-7; TRBD1 matches at 7 bases. With 2 bases clipped from V and 3 bases from J, the junction kept 5 bases outside the gene matches. The CDR3 contains 14 residues. Per the germline V gene, CDR1 is SGHKS and CDR2 is YYEKEE (reference sequence). This chain's CDR3 is CASSFRDSFYEQYF. The CDR3 nucleotides read TGTGCCAGCAGCTTCCGGGACAGCTTCTACGAGCAGTACTTC. Supplemented by reference TRBV5-5 and TRBJ2-7, the full variable domain reads DAGVTQSPTHLIKTRGQQVTLRCSPISGHKSVSWYQQVLGQGPQFIFQYYEKEERGRGNFPDRFSARQFPNYSSELNVNALLLGDSALYLCASSFRDSFYEQYFGPGTRLTVT.

This clonotype was observed a handful of times. The rearrangement links TRBV12-3 or TRBV12-4 to TRBJ1-1; weak D call: TRBD1 (5 bases). The CDR3 contains 14 residues. V lost 5 bases and J lost 2, with 12 bases in between. This chain's CDR3 is CASSQGYPNTEAFF. In DNA form, the CDR3 reads TGTGCCAGCAGTCAGGGTTACCCCAACACTGAAGCTTTCTTT.

The chain carries TRBV7-2 and TRBJ2-7; weak D call: TRBD2 (6 bases). Between the trimmed V and J ends, which lost 2 bases and 2 bases, there was a span of 13 bases. The germline V gene encodes CDR1 SGHTA and CDR2 FQGNSA. This CDR3 region has 15 residues. The DNA for the CDR3 is TGTGCCAGCAGCTTAAGGCGGGAAGTTCCCTACGAGCAGTACTTC. It yields the protein CASSLRREVPYEQYF.

This sequence joins TRBV5-1 and TRBJ2-3; a possible D gene is TRBD2 (7 bases). Germline V gene data show CDR1 as SGHRS and CDR2 as YFSETQ. The CDR3 runs 17 residues. Trimming stripped 2 bases from V and 3 bases from J, with 19 bases between. Written as DNA, the CDR3 is TGCGCCAGCAGCTTTTCGGGGGGCGCGCCTGTAACAGATACGCAGTATTTT. Its translation is CASSFSGGAPVTDTQYF.

This clonotype was found a few times. CDR3 protein: CASSLRDGLVYEQYF. The CDR3 nucleotides read TGTGCCAGCAGTTTGAGAGACGGGTTAGTCTACGAGCAGTACTTC. The chain links TRBV27 to TRBJ2-7; D uncertain. Germline V gene sequence: CDR1 MNHEY, CDR2 SMNVEV (reference sequence). Trimming removed 3 bases from V and 3 bases from J, with 15 bases in between. This CDR3 region has 15 residues.

The chain has TRBV3-1 and TRBJ2-7, with D uncertain. Germline V CDR1 and CDR2: LGHDT, YNNKEL (reference sequence). The CDR3 spans 14 residues. With 2 bases removed from V and 3 bases from J, the gap between germline ends came to 11 bases. The chain's CDR3 is CASSQFDTSYEQYF. Written as DNA, the CDR3 is TGTGCCAGCAGCCAATTCGACACGAGCTACGAGCAGTACTTC.

Within the sample, this clonotype is medium-sized (0.01 to 0.1%). This rearrangement joins TRBV6-2 or TRBV6-3 to TRBJ2-1; 13 bases agree with TRBD2. V lost 4 bases and J lost 4; bases outside the gene matches: 1. CDR1 MNHEY and CDR2 SVGEGT come from the germline V gene. The CDR3 has 15 residues. CDR3: CASSWTSGSYNEQFF. CDR3 DNA sequence: TGTGCCAGCAGTTGGACTAGCGGGAGTTACAATGAGCAGTTCTTC.

This chain joins TRBV18 and TRBJ1-2; D is unclear. Germline-derived CDR1 and CDR2 are KGHSH and LQKENI. Trimming shortened V by 0 bases and J by 10 bases, and 12 bases separated the two germline ends. This CDR3 comprises 13 residues. Here the CDR3 DNA reads TGTGCCAGCTCACCACCATTTACAAGAGACTACACCTTC. It encodes CASSPPFTRDYTF.

This clonotype came up a few times. The genes are TRBV7-9 and TRBJ2-4; weak D call: TRBD1 (5 bases). This CDR3 is built from 15 residues. Trimming removed 5 bases at V and 0 bases at J, with 11 bases between. Germline V gives CDR1 SEHNR, CDR2 FQNEAQ (reference sequence). The CDR3 is CASSTTTEAKNIQYF. The CDR3, as DNA: TGTGCCAGCAGCACTACGACAGAAGCCAAAAACATTCAGTACTTC.

The chain carries TRBV12-3 or TRBV12-4 and TRBJ2-5; TRBD1 is a possible D gene (5 bases). V lost 5 bases and J lost 1, with 14 bases in between. The CDR3 is 15 amino acids. CDR3 coding DNA: TGTGCCAGCAGTACTCACCGGACAAGCCAAGAGACCCAGTACTTC. Amino acid sequence: CASSTHRTSQETQYF.